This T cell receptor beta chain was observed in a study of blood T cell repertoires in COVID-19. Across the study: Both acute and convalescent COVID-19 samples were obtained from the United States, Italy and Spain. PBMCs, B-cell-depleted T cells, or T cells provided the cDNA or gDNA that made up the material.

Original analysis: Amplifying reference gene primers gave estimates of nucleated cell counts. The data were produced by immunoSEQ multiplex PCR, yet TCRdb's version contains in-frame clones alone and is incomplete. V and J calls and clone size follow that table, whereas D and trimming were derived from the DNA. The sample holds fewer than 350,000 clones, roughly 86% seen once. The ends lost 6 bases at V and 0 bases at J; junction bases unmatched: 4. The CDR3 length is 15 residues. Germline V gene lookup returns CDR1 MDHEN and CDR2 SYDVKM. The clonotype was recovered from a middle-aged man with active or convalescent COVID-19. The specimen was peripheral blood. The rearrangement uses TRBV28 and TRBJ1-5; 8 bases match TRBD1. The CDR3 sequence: CASSGQGISNQPQHF. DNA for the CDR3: TGTGCCAGCAGCGGACAGGGAATTAGCAATCAGCCCCAGCATTTT.